A single sample gave rise to the 22 T cell receptor beta chains below, sequenced in a study of patients and donors after allogeneic stem cell transplantation (dated by TCRdb to 2018 to 2020). The library was prepared using RT-PCR. Reads for this sample came from a NextSeq 550. Using fastp trimming at Q25 and MiXCR clonotype assembly, TCRdb reanalyzed the public sequencing data and kept in-frame beta chains. Records with the same CDR3 protein are collapsed into one entry carrying the most frequent genes and DNA. The table for this sample lists some 880,000 distinct CDR3 sequences; about 20% of them were counted only once. The leading ten clones occupy 5.5% to 6.5% of the sample. The sample was blood, either unsorted or a sorted T cell fraction (not recorded which). The receptor set was obtained from a human donor who was either an allogeneic HSCT recipient or a stem cell or donor lymphocyte infusion donor (not recorded which). It is not recorded whose cells these are; they may come from a transplant donor.

CDR3 bases: TGTGCCAGCAGCTCGCTGACAGGTGACAATGAGCAGTTCTTC. As protein: CASSSLTGDNEQFF. The V and J genes are TRBV7-3 and TRBJ2-1; perhaps TRBD1 as D (6 bases). Germline V gene sequence: CDR1 SGHTA, CDR2 FQGTGA. The CDR3 runs to 14 residues. Trimming took off 4 bases at V and 5 bases at J, with 12 bases between the two ends.

V and J are TRBV19 and TRBJ2-1; 8 bases agree with TRBD1. Per germline, CDR1 LNHDA and CDR2 SQIVND (reference sequence). Trimming at V came to 3 bases and at J to 5 bases, leaving 3 bases not matched to a gene. This CDR3 contains 14 residues. The CDR3 is CASSIRGLHNEQFF. The CDR3 bases are TGTGCCAGTAGTATCAGGGGGCTCCACAATGAGCAGTTCTTC.

The V gene is TRBV4-1, the J gene TRBJ1-5, with TRBD1 matching over 7 bases. V was clipped by 4 bases and J by 6 bases; unmatched bases: 6. The germline CDR1 and CDR2 sequences are MGHRA and YSYEKL. The CDR3 sequence is 14 residues long. The CDR3 DNA follows: TGCGCCAGCAGCCCACGGGACAGTAGTCAGCCCCAGCATTTT. This sequence encodes CASSPRDSSQPQHF.

This clonotype turned up a few times. V gene TRBV6-2 or TRBV6-3 combines with J gene TRBJ2-3, with TRBD2 matching 8 bases. CDR1 is MNHEY, CDR2 SVGEGT, per germline. V was pared by 5 bases and J by 1 base, with 5 bases of the junction left unmatched. The CDR3 spans 15 residues. The CDR3, as DNA: TGTGCCAGCAGTACGGGAGGGATAGGCACAGATACGCAGTATTTT. Protein product: CASSTGGIGTDTQYF.

This sequence joins TRBV12-3 or TRBV12-4 and TRBJ1-2; D is unresolved. The CDR3 is 14 residues long. Between the trimmed V and J ends, which lost 6 bases and 6 bases, there was a span of 17 bases. The CDR3 protein is CASRALESRDGYTF. CDR3 DNA: TGTGCCAGCAGGGCCCTCGAAAGTCGGGATGGCTACACCTTC.

The chain carries TRBV24-1 and TRBJ2-1; D gene ambiguous. Germline lookup yields CDR1 KGHDR and CDR2 SFDVKD. There are 15 residues in the CDR3. Trimming pared 5 bases from V and 1 base from J, leaving 11 bases between. In DNA form, the CDR3 reads TGTGCCACCAGTGCTATGCGTTCGTCCTACAATGAGCAGTTCTTC. It is translated as CATSAMRSSYNEQFF.

This clonotype was found a few times. The J gene is TRBJ1-6, the V gene TRBV27, with TRBD1 matching 7 bases. J was trimmed by 10 bases and V by 5 bases; bases with no gene match: 14. Germline assignment: CDR1 MNHEY and CDR2 SMNVEV (reference sequence). There are 16 residues in the CDR3. CDR3 in DNA: TGTGCCAGCAGTCGGGACAGTCTTATTACTGGGTCACCCCTCCACTTT. This translates into CASSRDSLITGSPLHF.

This clonotype was seen a few times. The chain carries TRBV9 and TRBJ2-5; the D gene is possibly TRBD1 (5 bases). Trimming pared 0 bases from V and 4 bases from J, leaving 13 bases between. CDR3 length equals 15 residues. From germline, CDR1 is SGDLS and CDR2 YYNGEE. As DNA, the CDR3 is TGTGCCAGCAGCGTAGGCCTAGGGGCCCGAGAGACCCAGTACTTC. Amino acids: CASSVGLGARETQYF.

This chain connects TRBV4-3 to TRBJ1-4; maybe TRBD1 (6 bases). Germline CDR1 LGHNA, CDR2 YSLEER. V was shortened by 1 base and J by 5 bases, with 11 bases between the two germline ends. The CDR3 has 15 amino acids. Written as DNA, the CDR3 is TGCGCCAGCAGCCAAGGGTTCAGGGGAAATGAAAAACTGTTTTTT. Its protein product is CASSQGFRGNEKLFF.

The table lists this clonotype with a few counts. The chain links TRBV12-3 or TRBV12-4 to TRBJ1-3, with D possibly matching TRBD1 (5 bases). Trimming took off 2 bases at V and 4 bases at J, with 12 bases between the two ends. The CDR3 is made up of 15 amino acids. The DNA of the CDR3 is TGTGCCAGCAGTTTAAGGGGAGTTTTAGGAAACACCATATATTTT. Translation: CASSLRGVLGNTIYF.

This clonotype was recorded a few times. The rearrangement links TRBV20-1 to TRBJ2-7, with D possibly TRBD1 on 6 matching bases. Trimming stripped 4 bases from V and 0 bases from J, with 10 bases between. CDR1 and CDR2 (germline): DFQATT, SNEGSKA (reference sequence). The CDR3 runs 13 residues. The CDR3 coding sequence is TGCAGTGCTACAGGGACACTCTCCTACGAGCAGTACTTC. Encoded protein: CSATGTLSYEQYF.

The genes are TRBV24-1 and TRBJ2-3, with unresolved D. CDR3 size: 15 residues. Trimming took off 0 bases at V and 2 bases at J, with 8 bases between the two ends. Germline V gene data show CDR1 as KGHDR and CDR2 as SFDVKD. CDR3 bases: TGTGCCACCAGTGATTTGAGGCTCCCCACAGATACGCAGTATTTT. This encodes CATSDLRLPTDTQYF.

There are a few counts of this clonotype. This chain connects TRBV28 to TRBJ1-6; 8 bases match TRBD1. The germline V gene encodes CDR1 MDHEN and CDR2 SYDVKM. CDR3 size: 16 residues. The V and J ends lost 4 bases and 3 bases, in that order; junction bases with no gene match: 5. The CDR3 bases are TGTGCCAGCAGTTATGCAGACAGGGGCTATAATTCACCCCTCCACTTT. Translation gives CASSYADRGYNSPLHF.

This clonotype came up many times. The chain carries TRBV5-1 and TRBJ1-1, with D unclear. The CDR3 is 13 residues long. CDR1 is SGHRS, CDR2 YFSETQ, per germline. Trimming left V 2 bases short and J 0 bases short, with 5 bases between. The chain's CDR3 is CASSFRLNTEAFF. The CDR3 DNA follows: TGCGCCAGCAGCTTCCGTTTGAACACTGAAGCTTTCTTT. The full variable domain, rest sourced from reference TRBV5-1 and TRBJ1-1, is KAGVTQTPRYLIKTRGQQVTLSCSPISGHRSVSWYQQTPGQGLQFLFEYFSETQRNKGNFPGRFSGRQFSNSRSEMNVSTLELGDSALYLCASSFRLNTEAFFGQGTRLTVV.

This chain uses TRBV2 with TRBJ2-1; D not certain. CDR3 size: 15 residues. V dropped 3 bases and J dropped 9 bases, with 18 bases sitting between them. The V gene's germline CDR1 is SNHLY and CDR2 FYNNEI. CDR3 bases: TGTGCCAGCAGTGAGCTAACAGTGGGCTTAGGTGAGCAGTTCTTC. This codes for CASSELTVGLGEQFF.

This chain links TRBV24-1 with TRBJ2-5; D may be TRBD1 or TRBD2 (5 bases each). This CDR3 is built from 14 residues. Looked up from germline, CDR1 is KGHDR and CDR2 is SFDVKD. The V end was cut by 3 bases, the J end by 3 bases, with 10 bases between. CDR3: CATSDGDGKETQYF. CDR3 nucleotides: TGTGCCACCAGTGATGGGGACGGAAAAGAGACCCAGTACTTC.

The chain uses TRBV20-1 and TRBJ1-5; D is ambiguous. Germline assignment: CDR1 DFQATT and CDR2 SNEGSKA (reference sequence). This CDR3 spans 15 amino acids. The germline V and J ends were trimmed by 0 bases and 0 bases, with 9 bases remaining between them. CDR3 in DNA: TGCAGTGCTAGAGAGGAGGGATATAGCAATCAGCCCCAGCATTTT. Encoded protein: CSAREEGYSNQPQHF.

This clonotype was seen more than once but under ten times. The chain links TRBV4-3 to TRBJ1-3; D uncertain. Trimming removed 0 bases at V and 1 base at J, with 7 bases between. This CDR3 region has 15 residues. Germline-derived CDR1 and CDR2 are LGHNA and YSLEER. CDR3 loop: CASSQEWQSGNTIYF. In DNA form, the CDR3 reads TGCGCCAGCAGCCAAGAGTGGCAATCTGGAAACACCATATATTTT.

A few counts support this clonotype. The chain employs TRBV5-1 and TRBJ2-7; D is unresolved. Germline V gene data show CDR1 as SGHRS and CDR2 as YFSETQ. V was cut by 4 bases and J by 5 bases, with 13 bases left in between. This CDR3 region has 13 residues. CDR3 nucleotide sequence: TGCGCCAGCAGCCCAGTTTTCGAGAACGAGCAGTACTTC. Translated: CASSPVFENEQYF.

The sample holds many counts of this clonotype. The CDR3 sequence: CSASGRGALNTEAFF. The DNA for the CDR3 is TGCAGTGCTTCCGGGAGAGGGGCTCTGAACACTGAAGCTTTCTTT. This rearrangement joins TRBV20-1 to TRBJ1-1; D is possibly TRBD1 (5 bases). CDR3 length: 15 residues. CDR1 and CDR2 from the germline V gene are DFQATT and SNEGSKA (reference sequence). V gave up 5 bases and J gave up 0 bases, with 16 bases separating them.

The CDR3 nucleotides are TGCAGTGGGTTTCGTGAAAGGGTCACTGAAGCTTTCTTT. This codes for CSGFRERVTEAFF. The chain carries TRBV20-1 and TRBJ1-1; no reliable D call. V lost 7 bases, J lost 4 bases, and 16 bases lay in between. The CDR3 spans 13 residues. The germline CDR1 and CDR2 sequences are DFQATT and SNEGSKA (reference sequence).

The table lists this clonotype with many counts. This sequence joins TRBV5-1 and TRBJ2-2; possibly TRBD1 for D (6 bases). CDR1 is SGHRS and CDR2 is YFSETQ in the germline V gene. Trimming removed 3 bases at V and 1 base at J, with 13 bases between. The CDR3 has 16 amino acids. CDR3 in DNA: TGCGCCAGCAGCTCAGGGGCCCGAATGAACACCGGGGAGCTGTTTTTT. It codes for CASSSGARMNTGELFF.